A selection of T cell receptor beta chains follows, all from one sample in a study of ipilimumab plus nivolumab after autologous stem cell transplantation. Using immunoSEQ multiplex PCR, the repertoire was profiled, and TCRdb retains in-frame clones only, with some absent. The sample carries 17,000 or so clones, roughly 84% recorded once. The sequencing here drew on PBMCs, taken in a trial of ipilimumab plus nivolumab as post-transplant consolidation. The receptor source for this set is a male donor with diffuse large B-cell lymphoma. Each CDR3 is given with its conserved first and last residue. A D gene is named only where the DNA matches it firmly. Clone size is given for some rows only: seen once, a few or many times, or a class if the clone is expanded.

TRBV18	once	-	TRBJ2-1	CASSPSHGGGVEQFF	TGTGCCAGCTCACCCTCGCACGGGGGAGGTGTTGAGCAGTTCTTC
TRBV5-1	-	TRBD2	TRBJ2-1	CASSLGDSGSYNEQFF	TGCGCCAGCAGCCTTGGGGATAGCGGGAGTTACAATGAGCAGTTCTTC
TRBV9	-	-	TRBJ2-7	CASSATGNRGSEQYF	TGTGCCAGCAGCGCAACCGGGAACAGAGGGAGCGAGCAGTACTTC
TRBV2	-	TRBD2	TRBJ2-1	CASSPGTSGVNEQFF	TGTGCCAGCAGTCCCGGGACTAGCGGGGTTAATGAGCAGTTCTTC
TRBV15	-	-	TRBJ1-1	CATSRAGGDGRETEAFF	TGTGCCACCAGCAGAGCCGGGGGGGACGGTCGTGAAACTGAAGCTTTCTTT
TRBV30	-	-	TRBJ1-2	CAWSSADRYYGYTF	TGTGCCTGGAGTTCGGCCGACCGCTACTATGGCTACACCTTC
TRBV5-1	-	-	TRBJ2-2	CASSLPLLAETNTGELFF	TGCGCCAGCAGCTTGCCCCTTTTGGCGGAAACGAACACCGGGGAGCTGTTTTTT
TRBV20-1	-	-	TRBJ2-7	CSARDGTGQYF	TGCAGTGCTAGAGATGGCACAGGTCAGTACTTC
TRBV7-3	-	-	TRBJ2-3	CASSYGFHLLDTQYF	TGTGCCAGCAGCTATGGGTTTCATCTACTGGATACGCAGTATTTT
TRBV5-4	-	TRBD2	TRBJ2-3	CASSAGLAGVFTDTQYF	TGTGCCAGCAGCGCGGGACTAGCGGGAGTTTTCACAGATACGCAGTATTTT
TRBV5-4	-	-	TRBJ2-5	CASSLLGHRQVEETQYF	TGTGCCAGCAGCTTATTAGGTCATAGACAGGTTGAAGAGACCCAGTACTTC
TRBV9	-	TRBD1	TRBJ1-6	CASRTGNSPLHF	TGTGCCAGCAGGACAGGGAACTCACCCCTCCACTTT
TRBV7-9	-	-	TRBJ1-1	CASSQGGRRAMNTEAFF	TGTGCCAGCAGCCAAGGGGGTAGAAGGGCTATGAACACTGAAGCTTTCTTT
TRBV11-3	medium-sized	TRBD1	TRBJ2-7	CASSPDRAYYEQYF	TGTGCCAGCAGCCCTGACAGGGCCTATTACGAGCAGTACTTC
TRBV29-1	-	TRBD1	TRBJ2-7	CSVEGGTVGVDEQYF	TGCAGCGTTGAAGGGGGGACAGTGGGAGTAGACGAGCAGTACTTC
TRBV21-1	-	-	TRBJ2-7	CASSAGAAGGYEQYF	TGTGCCAGCAGCGCCGGGGCAGCGGGGGGTTACGAGCAGTACTTC
TRBV11-1	few	-	TRBJ1-1	CASTATSDFVAEAFF	TGTGCCAGCACCGCCACCTCGGACTTTGTGGCTGAAGCTTTCTTT
TRBV19	-	-	TRBJ2-5	CASSIEDTDQETQYF	TGTGCCAGTAGTATCGAGGACACCGACCAAGAGACCCAGTACTTC
TRBV14	-	-	TRBJ1-2	CASSRRDKALWGYTF	TGTGCCAGCAGCCGCCGGGACAAAGCGCTCTGGGGCTACACCTTC
TRBV19	-	-	TRBJ1-5	CASSKQGPYSNQPQHF	TGTGCCAGTAGTAAACAGGGCCCGTATAGCAATCAGCCCCAGCATTTT
TRBV7-2	few	TRBD1	TRBJ1-1	CASSLEAGGFNTEAFF	TGTGCCAGCAGCTTAGAAGCAGGGGGCTTCAACACTGAAGCTTTCTTT
TRBV5-1	-	-	TRBJ2-1	CASSLEGFYNEQFF	TGCGCCAGCAGCTTGGAGGGGTTCTACAATGAGCAGTTCTTC
TRBV6-1	-	-	TRBJ1-1	CASSATWANTEAFF	TGTGCCAGCAGTGCGACTTGGGCGAACACTGAAGCTTTCTTT
TRBV6-1	-	-	TRBJ1-1	CASSEAQGITEAFF	TGTGCCAGCAGTGAAGCCCAGGGAATCACTGAAGCTTTCTTT
TRBV5-1	-	-	TRBJ1-1	CASSFEQMNTEAFF	TGCGCCAGCAGCTTTGAACAGATGAACACTGAAGCTTTCTTT
TRBV7-8	-	-	TRBJ1-2	CASSLERIANYGYTF	TGTGCCAGCAGCTTAGAAAGGATTGCTAACTATGGCTACACCTTC
TRBV4-2	few	-	TRBJ2-1	CASSQPGLQSSYNEQFF	TGTGCCAGCAGCCAACCTGGACTCCAGAGCTCCTACAATGAGCAGTTCTTC
TRBV5-1	once	TRBD1	TRBJ2-7	CASRRDRGKEQYF	TGCGCCAGCAGAAGAGACAGGGGTAAAGAGCAGTACTTC
TRBV5-1	-	-	TRBJ2-2	CASSFNLASTRELFF	TGCGCCAGCAGCTTCAACCTGGCTAGTACGAGGGAGCTGTTTTTT
TRBV7-3	-	-	TRBJ2-2	CASTPDSGNTGELFF	TGTGCCAGCACCCCGGACAGCGGGAACACCGGGGAGCTGTTTTTT
TRBV19	-	-	TRBJ1-1	CASSIDYRRELNTEAFF	TGTGCCAGTAGTATAGATTATCGGCGGGAACTGAACACTGAAGCTTTCTTT
TRBV6-5	once	-	TRBJ1-2	CASSSIQAGGYGYTF	TGTGCCAGCAGTTCGATACAGGCGGGAGGCTATGGCTACACCTTC
TRBV7-2	-	-	TRBJ1-1	CASSLDNLEAFF	TGTGCCAGCAGCTTAGACAATCTCGAAGCTTTCTTT
TRBV5-1	few	-	TRBJ1-3	CASSFLGVSGNTIYF	TGCGCCAGCAGCTTCCTCGGGGTTTCTGGAAACACCATATATTTT
TRBV9	few	TRBD2	TRBJ2-7	CASSVAAAGAYEQYF	TGTGCCAGCAGCGTAGCGGCAGCGGGAGCCTACGAGCAGTACTTC
TRBV27	-	TRBD1	TRBJ1-1	CASRRQGAQGTEAFF	TGTGCCAGCAGGCGACAGGGGGCGCAGGGCACTGAAGCTTTCTTT
TRBV5-1	-	-	TRBJ1-5	CASSSFLGQPQHF	TGCGCCAGCAGCTCGTTCTTAGGCCAGCCCCAGCATTTT
TRBV5-1	-	TRBD2	TRBJ2-7	CASSPTPTSGGFYEQYF	TGCGCCAGCAGCCCTACCCCGACTAGCGGGGGTTTCTACGAGCAGTACTTC
TRBV4-3	-	TRBD1	TRBJ1-3	CASSRGTGGSGNTIYF	TGCGCCAGCAGCAGAGGGACAGGCGGCTCTGGAAACACCATATATTTT
TRBV23-1	-	TRBD1	TRBJ2-3	CASSQSIVDWTGGSADTQYF	TGCGCCAGCAGTCAATCGATCGTCGACTGGACAGGGGGCTCGGCAGATACGCAGTATTTT
TRBV9	-	TRBD2	TRBJ2-1	CASSVKREGGNEQFF	TGTGCCAGCAGCGTTAAGAGGGAGGGCGGAAATGAGCAGTTCTTC
TRBV6-1	-	-	TRBJ1-4	CASSEVLNNNEKLFF	TGTGCCAGCAGTGAAGTCCTTAACAATAATGAAAAACTGTTTTTT
TRBV7-9	-	-	TRBJ2-7	CASSQPPLNRGSPYEQYF	TGTGCCAGCAGCCAACCGCCCTTAAATCGGGGCTCACCCTACGAGCAGTACTTC
TRBV5-1	-	TRBD2	TRBJ2-3	CASSLASGGRTDTQYF	TGCGCCAGCAGCTTGGCTAGCGGGGGCCGCACAGATACGCAGTATTTT
TRBV5-1	-	TRBD1	TRBJ1-2	CASSLAPDRGGYTF	TGCGCCAGCAGCTTGGCCCCGGACAGGGGTGGCTACACCTTC
TRBV4-1	-	-	TRBJ1-4	CASSRLRPPDRIGTNEKLFF	TGCGCCAGCAGCCGTCTAAGACCCCCCGACAGGATCGGAACTAATGAAAAACTGTTTTTT
TRBV5-6	-	-	TRBJ2-7	CASSRRGLAAFLSYEQYF	TGTGCCAGCAGCCGGAGGGGGCTAGCGGCCTTTCTCTCCTACGAGCAGTACTTC
TRBV2	-	-	TRBJ1-1	CASVLDTEAFF	TGTGCCAGCGTATTAGATACTGAAGCTTTCTTT
TRBV27	once	TRBD2	TRBJ2-5	CASSSSSGGAIETQYF	TGTGCCAGCAGTTCGAGCAGCGGGGGGGCTATAGAGACCCAGTACTTC
TRBV7-8	-	-	TRBJ1-4	CASSSVYDNEKLFF	TGTGCCAGCAGCTCCGTCTACGATAATGAAAAACTGTTTTTT
TRBV11-2	-	TRBD1	TRBJ2-5	CASRTTGTAQETQYF	TGTGCCAGCAGAACAACCGGGACAGCACAAGAGACCCAGTACTTC
TRBV7-8	once	TRBD2	TRBJ2-2	CASSARGGAGGSNTGELFF	TGTGCCAGCAGCGCCCGGGGGGGAGCGGGAGGGTCGAACACCGGGGAGCTGTTTTTT
TRBV7-2	-	-	TRBJ2-1	CASTEDRNNEQFF	TGTGCCAGCACTGAAGACCGGAACAATGAGCAGTTCTTC
TRBV6-1	-	TRBD1	TRBJ2-7	CASSDRIGGHEQYF	TGTGCCAGCAGTGACCGTATAGGGGGCCACGAGCAGTACTTC
TRBV5-4	-	-	TRBJ2-7	CASTKSGGAYEQYF	TGTGCCAGCACGAAGTCAGGAGGGGCCTACGAGCAGTACTTC
TRBV2	-	TRBD2	TRBJ2-2	CASTLAGNTGELFF	TGTGCCAGCACCCTAGCGGGGAACACCGGGGAGCTGTTTTTT
TRBV27	-	-	TRBJ2-5	CASSFRRALGKETQYF	TGTGCCAGCAGTTTTCGCAGGGCTTTAGGAAAAGAGACCCAGTACTTC
TRBV9	-	-	TRBJ2-1	CASNPTGYDEQFF	TGTGCCAGCAACCCAACAGGGTATGATGAGCAGTTCTTC
TRBV19	-	-	TRBJ2-3	CASSTDNTDTQYF	TGTGCCAGTAGTACAGATAACACAGATACGCAGTATTTT